This T cell receptor (beta chain) is drawn from a study of OX40 agonist ivuxolimab in advanced cancers. About the study as a whole: Ivuxolimab was a fully human IgG2 agonistic monoclonal antibody targeting the costimulatory receptor OX40 (CD134). Intravenous ivuxolimab was administered to patients every 2 weeks at six dose levels: 0.01, 0.1, 0.3, 1.5, 3 and 10 mg/kg. Of the roughly 51 patients in dose escalation, 19 had hepatocellular carcinoma, some 15 had melanoma, 9 had renal cell carcinoma and 9 had head and neck cancer. In the dose-escalation cohort, nearly 85% of patients were male, and the mean age was approximately 60 years with a range of about 23 to 79. Patients were allowed to have had prior anti-PD-1, anti-PD-L1 or anti-CTLA-4 therapy, and approximately 43% of the dose-escalation patients had previously received checkpoint inhibitors. Partial responses occurred in three dose-escalation patients: two with cutaneous melanoma and one with hepatocellular carcinoma. The point of sequencing TCRbeta in the periphery was to test whether ivuxolimab changed TCR sequence diversity and drove clonal T-cell expansion. The paper reports the monotherapy dose-escalation portion (N of about 54 patients) of the phase I ivuxolimab trial. Here is what the overall study found, with its caveats: Antigen specificity was not determined for the clonally expanded peripheral T cells. At doses of 0.1 to 3.0 mg/kg, clonal expansion of both CD4+ and CD8+ T cells in blood was seen between baseline and week 6. Low levels of normalized T-cell clonal expansion were also seen in some patients who did not respond. In partial responders in the 0.1-3.0 mg/kg groups, normalized peripheral clonal expansion was found to be among the lowest, especially among CD8+ T cells. After ivuxolimab, expanded clones were on average more numerous among CD8+ T cells than among CD4+ T cells.

Remarks on this clone: Its antigen target is currently unknown. Base qualities are missing; no much larger clone stands one base away.

Patients with a history of autoimmune disease or receiving systemic immunosuppression were excluded from the trial. In every dose cohort, peripheral blood was drawn for TCR sequencing at baseline, cycle 4 day 1, and cycle 7 day 1. Samples came from an open-label, multicenter, first-in-human phase I dose-escalation trial of ivuxolimab. Adults with locally advanced or metastatic melanoma, renal cell, hepatocellular, or head and neck squamous cell carcinoma were enrolled in the trial. Before TCR sequencing, CD4+ T cells and CD8+ T cells from peripheral blood were sorted into separate populations. For sequencing of the TCRbeta CDR3 region, genomic DNA was extracted from the sorted cells. TCRbeta CDR3 regions were sequenced using the immunoSEQ Assay. This immuneACCESS table, as held by TCRdb, lists in-frame sequences with V and J called but not all clones. Of the missing ones, under half trace to an unresolved V gene in checked studies; the others have no known cause. The sample profile shows more than 60,000 clones; around 86% of them were found once. The top ten constitute 0.8% to 1% of the sample.

The trim is 6 bases for V and 1 base for J, with a gap of 15 bases between the germline ends. The CDR3 starts with the cysteine, ends with the phenylalanine, and has 15 residues. Only the CDR3 region is kept as DNA, spanning 45 bases read in frame from base 1. The germline V gene (reference sequence) provides CDR1 MNHNY and CDR2 SVGAGI. This sequence originates from an adult with an advanced solid tumor such as melanoma, head and neck, liver or kidney cancer. The sample here was CD4+ or CD8+ T cells sorted from blood, taken in a trial of the OX40 agonist ivuxolimab. Recombination joined TRBV6-6 with TRBJ2-5; D gene: possibly TRBD1, on 5 matching bases. The CDR3 region: CASSRVGRRQETQYF. The nucleotide sequence reads as follows: TGTGCCAGCAGCCGGGTGGGGCGGCGCCAAGAGACCCAGTACTTC.